This section outlines one T cell receptor (beta chain) sequence together with its context. Per the study methods: Amplification from reference gene primers served as the basis for estimated nucleated cell counts. The table came from immunoSEQ multiplex PCR; TCRdb's copy has only in-frame clones and leaves some out. V, J and clone size were drawn from that table, and D and trimming were deduced from the DNA. Of approximately 170,000 clones listed, about 74% are singletons. This entry is derived from a study of blood T cell repertoires in COVID-19. Across the study: Samples representing acute and convalescent COVID-19 were sourced from the United States, Italy and Spain. Sample material is recorded as cDNA or gDNA derived from T cells, B-cell-depleted T cells, or PBMCs.

CDR3 length equals 14 residues. Per germline, CDR1 KGHSH and CDR2 LQKENI. Trimming removed 4 bases at V and 4 bases at J, with 13 bases between. The source of this sequence is a woman aged 80 or over with acute or convalescent COVID-19. This chain connects TRBV18 to TRBJ1-2; a weak D match, TRBD1 (5 bases). Specimen: peripheral blood. CDR3: CASSLDSTRYGYTF. Written as DNA, the CDR3 is TGTGCCAGCTCACTCGACAGTACCCGCTATGGCTACACCTTC.